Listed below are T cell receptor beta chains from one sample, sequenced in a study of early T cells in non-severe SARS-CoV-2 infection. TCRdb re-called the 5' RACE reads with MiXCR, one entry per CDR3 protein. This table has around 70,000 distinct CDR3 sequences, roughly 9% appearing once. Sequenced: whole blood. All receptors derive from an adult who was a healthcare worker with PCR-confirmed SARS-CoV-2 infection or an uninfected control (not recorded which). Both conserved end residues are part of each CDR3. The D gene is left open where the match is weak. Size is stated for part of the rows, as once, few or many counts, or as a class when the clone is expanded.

DNA: TGTGCCAGCAGTTTACACACGGCGGGGAGAGAGACCCAGTACTTC; CDR3: CASSLHTAGRETQYF; size: many; V: TRBV12-3/TRBV12-4; D: -; J: TRBJ2-5
DNA: TGTGCCAGCAGTAGGGCCGGGAGAGCCAAAAACATTCAGTACTTC; CDR3: CASSRAGRAKNIQYF; size: -; V: TRBV6-2/TRBV6-3; D: -; J: TRBJ2-4
DNA: TGTGCCAGCAGTATACCTGGGGGGGGAGGTGAAAAACTGTTTTTT; CDR3: CASSIPGGGGEKLFF; size: many; V: TRBV28; D: -; J: TRBJ1-4
DNA: TGTGCCAGCAGCCAAGATCTCGGCTCCGCCGCCGATGAGCAGTTCTTC; CDR3: CASSQDLGSAADEQFF; size: -; V: TRBV3-1; D: -; J: TRBJ2-1
DNA: TGTGCCAGCTCACCACTAAACAGGGGACAAGAGACCCAGTACTTC; CDR3: CASSPLNRGQETQYF; size: few; V: TRBV18; D: TRBD1; J: TRBJ2-5
DNA: TGTGCCATCAAGGGTGGAGCGGGGGGATCATATAATGAGCAGTTCTTC; CDR3: CAIKGGAGGSYNEQFF; size: many; V: TRBV10-3; D: TRBD2; J: TRBJ2-1
DNA: TGTGCCAGCACCACCCTCCTCGACTCGACAGGGCAAGAGACCCAGTACTTC; CDR3: CASTTLLDSTGQETQYF; size: -; V: TRBV7-9; D: TRBD1; J: TRBJ2-5
DNA: TGTGCCAGCAGTTCGACAGGACTGCCAACAGATACGCAGTATTTT; CDR3: CASSSTGLPTDTQYF; size: few; V: TRBV28; D: -; J: TRBJ2-3
DNA: TGCGCCAGCAGCCAAGATCACCAGGACTCCCTGCGCTTATTT; CDR3: CASSQDHQDSLRLF; size: few; V: TRBV4-3; D: -; J: TRBJ1-1
DNA: TGCGCCAGCAGACTAGCACAGAGCTCCTACAATGAGCAGTTCTTC; CDR3: CASRLAQSSYNEQFF; size: many; V: TRBV10-2; D: -; J: TRBJ2-1
DNA: TGCAGCGTTGGGAGTAGCGGGGTGCCTTTCACAGATACGCAGTATTTT; CDR3: CSVGSSGVPFTDTQYF; size: many; V: TRBV29-1; D: TRBD2; J: TRBJ2-3
DNA: TGTGCCAGCAGTTTACCGGGACTAGCGGTCCCAAGGGCCTACGAGCAGTACTTC; CDR3: CASSLPGLAVPRAYEQYF; size: few; V: TRBV12-3/TRBV12-4; D: TRBD2; J: TRBJ2-7
DNA: TGTGCCAGTACTACCCAAGGAGTCACCGGGGAGCTGTTTTTT; CDR3: CASTTQGVTGELFF; size: -; V: TRBV19; D: -; J: TRBJ2-2
DNA: TGTGCCAGCAGTTTAGGGACCTTATTCAATTCACCCCTCCACTTT; CDR3: CASSLGTLFNSPLHF; size: few; V: TRBV27; D: -; J: TRBJ1-6
DNA: TGTGCCAGCAGTTACGGGGAGTCTTGGAACACCGGGGAGCTGTTTTTT; CDR3: CASSYGESWNTGELFF; size: -; V: TRBV6-5; D: -; J: TRBJ2-2
DNA: TGTGCCAGCAGCTTACCAGGGGGGACGCAATCCCTGGGTAATAACACCGGGGAGCTGTTTTTT; CDR3: CASSLPGGTQSLGNNTGELFF; size: -; V: TRBV11-3; D: -; J: TRBJ2-2
DNA: TGTGCCAGCTCAACAAGTTTCCCCTCCTACAATGAGCAGTTCTTC; CDR3: CASSTSFPSYNEQFF; size: -; V: TRBV2; D: -; J: TRBJ2-1
DNA: TGTGCCACCCGACAGGGGTCCTACGAGCAGTACTTC; CDR3: CATRQGSYEQYF; size: few; V: TRBV19; D: TRBD1; J: TRBJ2-7
DNA: TGTGCCAGCAGCTTCAACTCCAATTCACCCCTCCACTTT; CDR3: CASSFNSNSPLHF; size: many; V: TRBV7-3; D: -; J: TRBJ1-6
DNA: TGCGCCAGCAGTGACGAACAGGTGATCGGGGAGCTGTTTTTT; CDR3: CASSDEQVIGELFF; size: -; V: TRBV10-1; D: -; J: TRBJ2-2
DNA: TGTGCCAGCAGCTTAGGTTCAGGGGAGACCCAGTACTTC; CDR3: CASSLGSGETQYF; size: many; V: TRBV7-6; D: -; J: TRBJ2-5
DNA: TGTGCCAGCAGCTCTAGTGGGGACGCTAATGAAAAACTGTTTTTT; CDR3: CASSSSGDANEKLFF; size: -; V: TRBV7-2; D: -; J: TRBJ1-4
DNA: TGCGCCAGCAGCCGAGGAGGACTAGCGGTTTTAGGCAATGAGCAGTTCTTC; CDR3: CASSRGGLAVLGNEQFF; size: -; V: TRBV4-1; D: TRBD2; J: TRBJ2-1
DNA: TGCGCCAGCAGCCAAGATTACCCTCCCAGAACTTCGGGCACCGGGGAGCTGTTTTTT; CDR3: CASSQDYPPRTSGTGELFF; size: few; V: TRBV4-3; D: -; J: TRBJ2-2
DNA: TGTGCCAGCAGTTTCCAGCGGGCCACTTACACAGATACGCAGTATTTT; CDR3: CASSFQRATYTDTQYF; size: -; V: TRBV28; D: -; J: TRBJ2-3
DNA: TGTGCCAGCATCAGAACAGGGTTAAACTACGAGCAGTACTTC; CDR3: CASIRTGLNYEQYF; size: many; V: TRBV5-6; D: -; J: TRBJ2-7
DNA: TGCAGTGCTAGGGAAGAAAGAGGACAGGGACGCTACAATGAGCAGTTCTTC; CDR3: CSAREERGQGRYNEQFF; size: many; V: TRBV20-1; D: TRBD1; J: TRBJ2-1
DNA: TGTGCCAGCAGCTTAACCCCCGTCTCGGGAGGTGATACGCAGTATTTT; CDR3: CASSLTPVSGGDTQYF; size: few; V: TRBV7-3; D: TRBD2; J: TRBJ2-3
DNA: TGTGCCACCCAAGGACAGATTTACCAAGAGACCCAGTACTTC; CDR3: CATQGQIYQETQYF; size: -; V: TRBV10-3; D: -; J: TRBJ2-5
DNA: TGTGCCAGCAGCCCCGGACAGGAGGTAGTGCAGTACTTC; CDR3: CASSPGQEVVQYF; size: -; V: TRBV5-4; D: TRBD1; J: TRBJ2-7
DNA: TGCAGTGCTAAACTACAGGGGGCGCCTGAGACCCAGTACTTC; CDR3: CSAKLQGAPETQYF; size: many; V: TRBV20-1; D: TRBD1; J: TRBJ2-5